This T cell receptor beta chain was obtained from a study of blood T cell repertoires in COVID-19. Study as a whole: Acute and convalescent COVID-19 specimens originated in the United States, Italy and Spain. In each case, the material was cDNA or gDNA derived from T cells, B-cell-depleted T cells, or PBMCs.

How the authors handled the data: For nucleated cells, counts were estimated from reference gene primer amplification. The protocol was immunoSEQ multiplex PCR, while the TCRdb copy is restricted to in-frame clones and leaves out a portion. That table is the source of V, J and clone size, and D and trimming were worked out from the DNA. The table includes hundreds of thousands of clones, roughly 88% detected once. The CDR3 loop spans 15 amino acids. Trimming removed 2 bases from V and 4 bases from J, with 14 bases in between. The germline V gene has CDR1 MNHEY and CDR2 SVGAGI. The TCR originated in a woman between 40 and 55 years old who had recovered from COVID-19. The sample was peripheral blood. This chain uses TRBV6-5 with TRBJ1-2, with D possibly TRBD1 on 6 matching bases. CDR3 sequence reads: CASSYRDTGTYGYTF. The DNA for the CDR3 is TGTGCCAGCAGTTACAGGGACACGGGGACCTATGGCTACACCTTC.